Below are 24 T cell receptor beta chains sequenced from a single sample in a study of T cells in Graves' hyperthyroidism and ophthalmopathy. Using RNA transcripts as the source, TCR beta CDR3 regions were amplified. The HTBI primer set drove a first-round RT-PCR of the TCR CDR3. From the multiplex PCR reads, TCRdb called clonotypes with MiXCR, one entry per CDR3 protein. The sample lists over 500,000 distinct CDR3 sequences; 12% to 15% were seen once. Sequencing input: blood. The origin of the receptors is a woman between 40 and 50 years old with Graves' hyperthyroidism.

The sample holds many counts of this clonotype. The rearrangement uses TRBV11-2 and TRBJ2-2; D is unclear. There are 15 residues in the CDR3. The V gene lost 1 base and the J gene lost 5 bases, with 11 bases spanning the gap. Germline V gives CDR1 SGHAT, CDR2 FQNNGV. CDR3 bases: TGTGCCAGCAGCTTAGTTCGGAGTGAGACCGGGGAGCTGTTTTTT. It specifies CASSLVRSETGELFF.

This clonotype was counted ten times or more. This rearrangement joins TRBV6-1 to TRBJ2-1; TRBD2 agrees at 7 bases. Germline V gene sequence: CDR1 MNHNS, CDR2 SASEGT. Germline trimming cut 0 bases from V and 4 bases from J; bases unmatched to any gene: 6. This CDR3 is built from 16 residues. The CDR3 DNA reads TGTGCCAGCAGTGAAGCGGGCGGGAGCCTATACAATGAGCAGTTCTTC. This sequence encodes CASSEAGGSLYNEQFF.

The chain links TRBV24-1 to TRBJ1-2; no clear D gene. The CDR3 totals 12 residues. CDR1 KGHDR and CDR2 SFDVKD come from the germline V gene. Deletions cut 4 bases from V and 7 bases from J, with 9 bases between. CDR3 sequence reads: CATSDAMFGYTF. The CDR3 coding sequence is TGTGCCACCAGTGACGCAATGTTTGGCTACACCTTC.

This clonotype was observed at least ten times. CDR3 residues: CASRWTGENGYTF. The CDR3 region has the DNA TGTGCCAGCAGATGGACAGGGGAGAATGGCTACACCTTC. The V call is TRBV28, the J call TRBJ1-2, with TRBD1 identical over 9 bases. CDR1 and CDR2 from the germline V gene are MDHEN and SYDVKM. V was clipped by 6 bases and J by 6 bases; unmatched bases: 5. The length of the CDR3 is 13 residues.

The sample holds many counts of this clonotype. The CDR3 sequence: CSARDYTRRNYGYTF. Written as DNA, the CDR3 is TGCAGTGCTAGAGATTATACCAGAAGAAACTATGGCTACACCTTC. This sequence joins TRBV20-1 and TRBJ1-2, with D unresolved. The length of the CDR3 is 15 residues. Per germline, CDR1 DFQATT and CDR2 SNEGSKA (reference sequence). Trimming stripped 0 bases from V and 2 bases from J, with 13 bases between.

J is TRBJ1-2 and V is TRBV25-1, with D unresolved. V was shortened by 2 bases and J by 8 bases, with 18 bases between the two germline ends. The germline V gene encodes CDR1 MGHDK and CDR2 SYGVNS. The CDR3 is 15 amino acids. CDR3 DNA sequence: TGTGCCAGCAGTGAAGTCGATTGGCCAGGAGGGGGCTACACCTTC. Amino acids: CASSEVDWPGGGYTF.

The chain combines TRBV12-5 with TRBJ1-2; TRBD1 aligns across 9 bases. The CDR3 covers 14 residues. Germline loops: CDR1 LGHNT, CDR2 FRNRAP. The V and J ends lost 7 bases and 4 bases, in that order; junction bases with no gene match: 7. DNA for the CDR3: TGTGCTAGTGCCGGGACAGGGCGGCTCTATGGCTACACCTTC. Amino acid sequence: CASAGTGRLYGYTF.

This clonotype occurred many times. This chain uses TRBV2 with TRBJ1-2; D ambiguous. V dropped 0 bases and J dropped 4 bases, with 9 bases sitting between them. Germline values: CDR1 SNHLY, CDR2 FYNNEI. The CDR3 length is 14 residues. The CDR3 nucleotides are TGTGCCAGCAGTGAAGCGCTTCCCGGCTATGGCTACACCTTC. This translates into CASSEALPGYGYTF.

In this sample, this clonotype turned up many times. The J gene is TRBJ2-5, the V gene TRBV30; no clear D gene. Trimming removed 2 bases from V and 2 bases from J, with 6 bases in between. The length of the CDR3 is 12 residues. Germline assignment: CDR1 GTSNPN and CDR2 SVGIG (reference sequence). For the CDR3, the DNA is TGTGCCTGGAGTTCTGCACAAGAGACCCAGTACTTC. It translates to CAWSSAQETQYF.

This chain links TRBV5-5 with TRBJ2-3, with 8 bases lining up with TRBD2. The V and J ends lost 2 bases and 2 bases, in that order; junction bases with no gene match: 4. The germline gives CDR1 SGHKS, CDR2 YYEKEE (reference sequence). This CDR3 spans 15 amino acids. The CDR3 bases are TGTGCCAGCAGCTTCGCGGGGGGACCCACAGATACGCAGTATTTT. It codes for CASSFAGGPTDTQYF.

This clonotype was counted a few times. The V and J genes are TRBV5-1 and TRBJ2-6; 8 bases align to TRBD1. V dropped 2 bases and J dropped 0; count of bases not matched to a gene: 10. The germline gives CDR1 SGHRS, CDR2 YFSETQ. The CDR3 has 19 amino acids. CDR3: CASSLLAGQVNSGANVLTF. CDR3 nucleotides: TGCGCCAGCAGCTTACTCGCGGGACAGGTTAACTCTGGGGCCAACGTCCTGACTTTC.

This clonotype occurred many times. V and J are TRBV18 and TRBJ2-7, with D tentatively TRBD1 or TRBD2 (5 bases each). The CDR3 consists of 15 residues. In germline, CDR1 is KGHSH, CDR2 LQKENI. Between the trimmed V and J ends, which lost 3 bases and 2 bases, there was a span of 14 bases. CDR3: CASSPTGTAAYEQYF. The CDR3 nucleotides are TGTGCCAGCTCACCCACCGGGACGGCAGCCTACGAGCAGTACTTC.

V and J are TRBV28 and TRBJ2-1; TRBD1 aligns across 9 bases. In germline, CDR1 is MDHEN, CDR2 SYDVKM. The CDR3 sequence is 15 residues long. V lost 6 bases, J lost 4 bases, and 7 bases stayed unmatched. Here the CDR3 reads CASRQRDRAYNEQFF. The CDR3 DNA reads as TGTGCCAGCAGACAGCGGGACAGGGCTTACAATGAGCAGTTCTTC.

This clonotype came up a few times. This chain joins TRBV18 and TRBJ2-7; 11 nucleotides agree with TRBD1. The V segment lost 3 bases and the J segment 6 bases; nucleotides outside the gene matches: 4. The length of the CDR3 is 14 residues. Per germline, CDR1 KGHSH and CDR2 LQKENI. This chain's CDR3 is CASSPPGTGGEQYF. CDR3 DNA: TGTGCCAGCTCACCTCCCGGGACAGGGGGCGAGCAGTACTTC.

This clonotype came up a few times. V usage is TRBV6-1 and J usage is TRBJ2-2; D gene ambiguous. The germline V gene has CDR1 MNHNS and CDR2 SASEGT. The V gene lost 8 bases and the J gene lost 0 bases, with 10 bases spanning the gap. This CDR3 region has 14 residues. CDR3 residues: CASPPSSNTGELFF. The CDR3 DNA reads TGTGCCAGCCCTCCCTCCTCGAACACCGGGGAGCTGTTTTTT.

This clonotype was seen more than once but under ten times. The chain has TRBV10-1 and TRBJ2-7, with TRBD1 identical over 7 bases. The CDR3 consists of 14 residues. The V gene end was trimmed by 5 bases and the J gene end by 2 bases; junction bases not matched to a gene: 6. Germline V lookup: CDR1 WNHNN, CDR2 SYGVQD (reference sequence). The CDR3 loop reads CASSSNRGPYEQYF. As DNA, the CDR3 is TGCGCCAGCAGTTCTAACAGGGGTCCCTACGAGCAGTACTTC.

This clonotype appeared many times. The rearrangement uses TRBV6-1 and TRBJ1-6, with D possibly TRBD1 on 5 matching bases. Germline V gene lookup returns CDR1 MNHNS and CDR2 SASEGT. This CDR3 is built from 17 residues. The V gene lost 4 bases and the J gene lost 5 bases, with 18 bases spanning the gap. DNA of the CDR3: TGTGCCAGCAGTGTACGGGGCAGGGATTTCAATAATTCACCCCTCCACTTT. Translation gives CASSVRGRDFNNSPLHF.

This clonotype was recorded at least ten times. The rearrangement links TRBV2 to TRBJ1-5, with D possibly TRBD1 on 6 matching bases. Trimming cost V 3 bases and J 9 bases, with 6 bases left between them. The CDR3 runs 11 residues. The germline gives CDR1 SNHLY, CDR2 FYNNEI. The CDR3 reads CASSEDRPQHF. The CDR3, as DNA: TGTGCCAGCAGTGAGGACAGGCCCCAGCATTTT.

This clonotype was recorded at least ten times. The J gene is TRBJ2-7, the V gene TRBV7-8; tentative D call: TRBD1 (6 bases). Between the trimmed V and J ends, which lost 2 bases and 2 bases, there was a span of 13 bases. Germline CDR1 SGHVS, CDR2 FQNEAQ. The CDR3 totals 15 residues. The DNA of the CDR3 is TGTGCCAGCAGCTTAAGACCAGGGGTGACCTACGAGCAGTACTTC. This translates into CASSLRPGVTYEQYF.

Many counts were recorded for this clonotype. V is TRBV11-2 and J is TRBJ1-6, with D possibly TRBD1 on 5 matching bases. CDR3 length: 16 residues. Trimming shortened V by 5 bases and J by 10 bases, and 21 bases separated the two germline ends. Per germline, CDR1 SGHAT and CDR2 FQNNGV. As DNA, the CDR3 is TGTGCCAGCAGCAAACTTACCGGGACGATGGGATCACCCCTCCACTTT. Protein product: CASSKLTGTMGSPLHF.

The rearrangement joins TRBV18 to TRBJ2-1; D perhaps matches TRBD1 (6 bases). There are 13 residues in the CDR3. The V gene lost 3 bases and the J gene lost 8 bases, with 11 bases spanning the gap. From germline, CDR1 is KGHSH and CDR2 LQKENI. This CDR3 is CASSPEQGDEQFF. In DNA, the CDR3 is TGTGCCAGCTCACCTGAACAGGGCGATGAGCAGTTCTTC.

In its sample, this clonotype was seen many times. The chain joins TRBV6-1 to TRBJ1-1; D unresolved. V was cut by 6 bases and J by 4 bases, with 21 bases left in between. The CDR3 loop spans 16 amino acids. Per germline, CDR1 MNHNS and CDR2 SASEGT. The CDR3 nucleotides read TGTGCCAGCAGGGAGAGGTGGCAGCAGCTTAGCACTGAAGCTTTCTTT. Amino acid sequence: CASRERWQQLSTEAFF.

This clonotype showed up many times. The V call is TRBV5-1, the J call TRBJ1-5; maybe TRBD1 (5 bases). The CDR3 runs to 15 residues. Trimming cost V 0 bases and J 7 bases, with 14 bases left between them. Germline-derived CDR1 and CDR2 are SGHRS and YFSETQ. The DNA of the CDR3 is TGCGCCAGCAGCTTGGTTCCAGGGCCCGACCAGCCCCAGCATTTT. Translating gives CASSLVPGPDQPQHF.

This clonotype was seen many times. The gene calls are TRBV5-1 and TRBJ2-1; D possibly matches TRBD1 or TRBD2 (5 bases each). This CDR3 region has 17 residues. From germline, CDR1 is SGHRS and CDR2 YFSETQ. V was shortened by 3 bases and J by 0 bases, with 16 bases between the two germline ends. CDR3 bases: TGCGCCAGCAGCTCCGGGGCAGGGACCATCTCCTACAATGAGCAGTTCTTC. Translating it yields CASSSGAGTISYNEQFF.